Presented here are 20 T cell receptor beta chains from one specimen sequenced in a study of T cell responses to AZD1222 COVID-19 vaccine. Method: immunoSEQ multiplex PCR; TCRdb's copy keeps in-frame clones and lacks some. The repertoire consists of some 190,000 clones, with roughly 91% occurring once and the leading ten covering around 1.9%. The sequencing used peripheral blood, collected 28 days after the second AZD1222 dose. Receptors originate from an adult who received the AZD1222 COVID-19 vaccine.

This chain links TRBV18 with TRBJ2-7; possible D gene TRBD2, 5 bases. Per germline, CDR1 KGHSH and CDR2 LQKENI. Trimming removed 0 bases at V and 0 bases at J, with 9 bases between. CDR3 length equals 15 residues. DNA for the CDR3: TGTGCCAGCTCACCACCTATGGGGAGCTCCTACGAGCAGTACTTC. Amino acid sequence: CASSPPMGSSYEQYF.

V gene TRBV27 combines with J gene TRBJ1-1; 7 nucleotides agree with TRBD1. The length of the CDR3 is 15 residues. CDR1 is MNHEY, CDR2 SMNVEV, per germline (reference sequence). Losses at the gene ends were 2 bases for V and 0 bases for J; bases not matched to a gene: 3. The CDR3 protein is CASSLLGQMNTEAFF. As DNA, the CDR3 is TGTGCCAGCAGTTTACTGGGACAGATGAACACTGAAGCTTTCTTT.

The DNA for the CDR3 is TGTGCCAGCAGCTTAGAACGGGGGGAAGAGACCCAGTACTTC. The encoded protein is CASSLERGEETQYF. The chain has TRBV7-9 and TRBJ2-5; TRBD2 matches 7 bases. The CDR3 spans 14 residues. Losses at the gene ends were 1 base for V and 3 bases for J; bases not matched to a gene: 2. Germline loops: CDR1 SEHNR, CDR2 FQNEAQ (reference sequence). The full variable domain, completed using reference TRBV7-9 and TRBJ2-5, is DTGVSQNPRHKITKRGQNVTFRCDPISEHNRLYWYRQTLGQGPEFLTYFQNEAQLEKSRLLSDRFSAERPKGSFSTLEIQRTEQGDSAMYLCASSLERGEETQYFGPGTRLLVL.

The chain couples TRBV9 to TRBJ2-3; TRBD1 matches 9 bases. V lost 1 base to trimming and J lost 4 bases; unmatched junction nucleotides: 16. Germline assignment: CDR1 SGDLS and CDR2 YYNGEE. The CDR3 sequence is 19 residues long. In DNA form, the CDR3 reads TGTGCCAGCAGCGTAACTAATACGGGGACAGGGCTTCGGTCAGATACGCAGTATTTT. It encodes CASSVTNTGTGLRSDTQYF.

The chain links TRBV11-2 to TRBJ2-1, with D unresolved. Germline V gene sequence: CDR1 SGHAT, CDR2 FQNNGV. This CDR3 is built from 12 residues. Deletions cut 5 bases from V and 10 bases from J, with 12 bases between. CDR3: CASSKAGEEQFF. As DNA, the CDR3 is TGTGCCAGCAGCAAAGCAGGAGAAGAGCAGTTCTTC.

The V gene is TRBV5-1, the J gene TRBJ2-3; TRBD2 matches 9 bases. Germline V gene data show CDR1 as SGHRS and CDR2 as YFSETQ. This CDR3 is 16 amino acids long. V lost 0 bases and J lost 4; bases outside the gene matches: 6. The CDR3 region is CASSLEGAGGADTQYF. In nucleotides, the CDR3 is TGCGCCAGCAGCTTGGAAGGGGCGGGAGGGGCAGATACGCAGTATTTT.

As DNA, the CDR3 is TGCGCCAGCAGCCAAGTCGGGACAGGGTGGGGAGATACGCAGTATTTT. Translation gives CASSQVGTGWGDTQYF. This chain links TRBV4-1 with TRBJ2-3; TRBD1 matches at 9 bases. The germline gives CDR1 MGHRA, CDR2 YSYEKL. CDR3 length: 16 residues. The junction had 7 bases not matched to a gene; V was cut back by 1 base and J by 5 bases.

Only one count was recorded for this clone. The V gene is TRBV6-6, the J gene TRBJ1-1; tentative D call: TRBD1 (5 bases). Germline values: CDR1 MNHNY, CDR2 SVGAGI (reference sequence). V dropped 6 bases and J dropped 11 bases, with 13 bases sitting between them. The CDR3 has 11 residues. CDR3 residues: CASSPQGRAFF. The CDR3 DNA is TGTGCCAGCAGCCCGCAGGGAAGGGCTTTCTTT.

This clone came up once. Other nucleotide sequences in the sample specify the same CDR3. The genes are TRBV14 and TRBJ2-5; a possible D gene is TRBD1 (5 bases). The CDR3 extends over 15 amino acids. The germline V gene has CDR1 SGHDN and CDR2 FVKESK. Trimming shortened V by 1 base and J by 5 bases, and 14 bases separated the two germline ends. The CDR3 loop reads CASSQASGAGETQYF. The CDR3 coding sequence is TGTGCCAGCAGCCAAGCCAGTGGGGCCGGGGAGACCCAGTACTTC.

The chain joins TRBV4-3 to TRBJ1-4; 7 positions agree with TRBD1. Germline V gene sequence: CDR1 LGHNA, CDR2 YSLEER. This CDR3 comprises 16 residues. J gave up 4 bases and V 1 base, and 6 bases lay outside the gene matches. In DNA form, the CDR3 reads TGCGCCAGCAGCCAAGTGAAGGGGGCGGGTAATGAAAAACTGTTTTTT. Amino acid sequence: CASSQVKGAGNEKLFF.

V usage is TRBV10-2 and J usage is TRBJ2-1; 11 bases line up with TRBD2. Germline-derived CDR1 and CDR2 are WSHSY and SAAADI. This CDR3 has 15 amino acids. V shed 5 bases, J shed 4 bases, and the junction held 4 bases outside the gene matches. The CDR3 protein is CASSSTSGKYNEQFF. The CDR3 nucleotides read TGCGCCAGCAGTTCGACTAGCGGGAAGTACAATGAGCAGTTCTTC.

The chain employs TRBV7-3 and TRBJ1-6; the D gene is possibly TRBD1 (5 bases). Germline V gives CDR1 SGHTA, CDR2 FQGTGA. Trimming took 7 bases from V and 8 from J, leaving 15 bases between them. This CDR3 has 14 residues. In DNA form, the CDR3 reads TGTGCCAGCACCAAGACAGAGAATTATTCACCCCTCCACTTT. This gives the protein CASTKTENYSPLHF. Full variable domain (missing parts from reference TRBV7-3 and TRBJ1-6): GAGVSQTPSNKVTEKGKYVELRCDPISGHTALYWYRQSLGQGPEFLIYFQGTGAADDSGLPNDRFFAVRPEGSVSTLKIQRTERGDSAVYLCASTKTENYSPLHFGNGTRLTVT.

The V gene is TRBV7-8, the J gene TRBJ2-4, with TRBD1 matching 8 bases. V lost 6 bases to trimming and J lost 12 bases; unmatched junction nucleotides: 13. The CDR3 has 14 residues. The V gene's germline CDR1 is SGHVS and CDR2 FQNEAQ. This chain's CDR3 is CASSPRQGRPSQYF. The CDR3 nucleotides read TGTGCCAGCAGTCCTCGACAGGGGCGCCCCTCTCAGTACTTC.

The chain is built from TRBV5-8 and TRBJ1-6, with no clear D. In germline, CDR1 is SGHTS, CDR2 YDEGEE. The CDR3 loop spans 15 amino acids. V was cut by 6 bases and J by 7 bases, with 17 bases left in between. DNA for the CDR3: TGTGCCAGCATCGATTACGGGGTTGTCAATTCACCCCTCCACTTT. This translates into CASIDYGVVNSPLHF.

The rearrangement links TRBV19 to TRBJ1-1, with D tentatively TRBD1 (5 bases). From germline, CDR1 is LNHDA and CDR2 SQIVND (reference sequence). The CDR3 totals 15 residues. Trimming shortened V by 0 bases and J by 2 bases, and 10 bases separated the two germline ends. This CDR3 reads CASSIERGPNTEAFF. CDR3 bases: TGTGCCAGTAGTATAGAAAGGGGACCCAACACTGAAGCTTTCTTT.

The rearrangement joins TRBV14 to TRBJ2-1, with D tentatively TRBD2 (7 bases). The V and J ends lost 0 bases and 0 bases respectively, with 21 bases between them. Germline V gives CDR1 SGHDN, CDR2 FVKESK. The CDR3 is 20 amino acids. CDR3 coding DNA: TGTGCCAGCAGCCAAGATGGGTCGCTGGGGGGGCATAGCTCCTACAATGAGCAGTTCTTC. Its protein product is CASSQDGSLGGHSSYNEQFF.

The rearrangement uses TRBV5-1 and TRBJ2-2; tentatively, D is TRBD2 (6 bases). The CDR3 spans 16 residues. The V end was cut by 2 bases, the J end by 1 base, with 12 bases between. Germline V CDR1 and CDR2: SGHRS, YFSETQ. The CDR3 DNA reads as TGCGCCAGCAGCTTCCCCGGCGGGGAGAACACCGGGGAGCTGTTTTTT. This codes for CASSFPGGENTGELFF.

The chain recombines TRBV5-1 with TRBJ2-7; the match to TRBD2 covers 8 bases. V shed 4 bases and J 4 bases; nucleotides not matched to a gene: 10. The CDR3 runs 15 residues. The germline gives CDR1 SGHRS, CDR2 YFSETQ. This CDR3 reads CASSPQAGALYEQYF. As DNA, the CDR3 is TGCGCCAGCAGCCCCCAAGCGGGGGCACTATACGAGCAGTACTTC.

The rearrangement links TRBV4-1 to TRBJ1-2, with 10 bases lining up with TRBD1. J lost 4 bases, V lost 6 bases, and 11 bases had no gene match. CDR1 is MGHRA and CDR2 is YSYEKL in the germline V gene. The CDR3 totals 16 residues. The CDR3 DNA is TGCGCCAGCAGTCTGACGGACAGGGGGGCTGGCTATGGCTACACCTTC. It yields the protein CASSLTDRGAGYGYTF.

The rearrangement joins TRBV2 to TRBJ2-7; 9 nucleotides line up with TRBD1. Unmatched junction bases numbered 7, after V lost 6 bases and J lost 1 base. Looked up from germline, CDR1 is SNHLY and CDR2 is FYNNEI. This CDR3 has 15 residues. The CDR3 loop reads CASSEQGAWSYEQYF. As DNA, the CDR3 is TGTGCCAGCAGCGAACAGGGGGCTTGGTCCTACGAGCAGTACTTC.